The rows below give T cell receptor beta chains drawn from one sample of a study of blood T cells in healthy people across ages. From the 5' RACE reads, TCRdb called clonotypes with MiXCR, one entry per CDR3 protein. The sample carries roughly 650,000 distinct CDR3 sequences, 32% recorded once. The sequenced sample consisted of blood. The source is a woman older than 75 in good health. Both conserved end residues are part of each CDR3. The D gene is left open where the match is weak. Size values are once, few and many counts, or a class for expanded clones, and some rows have none.

clone_size j_call d_call v_call cdr3_nt cdr3_aa
few TRBJ1-1 TRBD1 TRBV20-1 TGCAGTGCTAGACAGGGACAGGGACACGTCCGCGCTGAAGCTTTCTTT CSARQGQGHVRAEAFF
. TRBJ2-3 . TRBV29-1 TGCAGCGTCGGGACCATGGCAGATACGCAGTATTTT CSVGTMADTQYF
. TRBJ1-2 TRBD1 TRBV4-2 TGTGCCAGCAGCCAAGTTGAGGGGGCGGCCTATGGCTACACCTTC CASSQVEGAAYGYTF
. TRBJ1-4 TRBD1 TRBV6-5 TGTGCCAGCAGTTACGGGACAGGGCGTGCAACTAATGAAAAACTGTTTTTT CASSYGTGRATNEKLFF
few TRBJ2-7 TRBD1 TRBV28 TGTGCCAGCATCCTCGGAGTTACAGGGGGCAAACAGTACTTC CASILGVTGGKQYF
. TRBJ2-7 TRBD2 TRBV9 TGTGCCAGCAGCGAGGCTAGCGGGGCGTACAATGAGCAGTACTTC CASSEASGAYNEQYF
many TRBJ2-7 . TRBV4-3 TGCGCCAGCAGCCAAGATCGGGGGACCTCCTACGAGCAGTACTTC CASSQDRGTSYEQYF
. TRBJ2-1 . TRBV5-1 TGCGCCAGCAGCTTAGGGGGGACGGAATACAATGAGCAGTTCTTC CASSLGGTEYNEQFF
few TRBJ1-1 TRBD1 TRBV6-6 TGTGCCAGCAGCCCAGGGGGCAGGGCCACTGAAGCTTTCTTT CASSPGGRATEAFF
. TRBJ2-7 . TRBV6-6 TGTGCCAGCAGTTACTCGAGAGGGCGATCCTACGAGCAGTACTTC CASSYSRGRSYEQYF
few TRBJ1-2 . TRBV28 TGTGCCAGCAGTCCCAGGGCTTTCTATGGCTACACCTTC CASSPRAFYGYTF
. TRBJ2-7 TRBD2 TRBV7-2 TGTGCCGGCAGCTTATGGCGGGAGTTGTTCTACGAGCAGTACTTC CAGSLWRELFYEQYF
many TRBJ2-1 . TRBV2 TGTGCCAGCAGTGTTAGGTGGGAGCAGTTCTTC CASSVRWEQFF
many TRBJ1-2 TRBD1 TRBV25-1 TGTGCCAGCAGTGAGACGGGACAGGGGTCGTTCGGCTACACCTTC CASSETGQGSFGYTF
. TRBJ1-4 TRBD1 TRBV7-9 TGTGCCAGCAGCTTATCCGGGACAGGGGTTGAAAAACGGTTTTTT CASSLSGTGVEKRFF
. TRBJ2-7 . TRBV12-3/TRBV12-4 TGTGCCAGCAGTCAAGCCGTGGGGTTGGCCTACGAGCAGTACTTC CASSQAVGLAYEQYF
many TRBJ2-1 TRBD1 TRBV6-1 TGTGCCAGCAGTGAATCACAGGGGGGCTACAATGAGCAGTTCTTC CASSESQGGYNEQFF
many TRBJ2-7 TRBD1 TRBV28 TGTGCCAGCTCGCCCCGCGGGACAGGGCTCATTGAGCAGTACTTC CASSPRGTGLIEQYF
many TRBJ1-1 . TRBV20-1 TGCAGTGCTAGCTCCGGGGATGAAGCTTTCTTT CSASSGDEAFF
many TRBJ1-2 . TRBV20-1 TGCAGTGCCAGGGACATACTTAACTATGGCTACACCTTC CSARDILNYGYTF
many TRBJ2-1 TRBD1 TRBV7-6 TGTGCCAGCAGTTCAGGGGGGACAGGGAGGCACAATGAGCAGTTCTTC CASSSGGTGRHNEQFF
many TRBJ2-3 . TRBV20-1 TGCAGTGCGGGGGGAATTGATACGCAGTATTTT CSAGGIDTQYF
many TRBJ2-1 . TRBV7-3 TGTGCCAGCAGCCCAGTAGCGTCCCCCTACAATGAGCAGTTCTTC CASSPVASPYNEQFF
few TRBJ1-5 . TRBV12-3/TRBV12-4 TGTGCCAGCAGTTTGGAGCTCGGTCAGCCCCAGCATTTT CASSLELGQPQHF
many TRBJ2-7 . TRBV6-2/TRBV6-3 TGTGCCAGCAGCCTTCGGGGGGCAAACTCCTACGAGCAGTACTTC CASSLRGANSYEQYF
. TRBJ2-1 . TRBV6-2/TRBV6-3 TGTGTCAGCAGTTGGCAAGGCCCTCCACCTATGAGCTCCTACAATGAGCAGTTCTTC CVSSWQGPPPMSSYNEQFF
. TRBJ2-7 TRBD1 TRBV18 TGTGCCAGCTCACCGAAACGGGACAGACTGGGCGAGCAGTACTTC CASSPKRDRLGEQYF
. TRBJ1-4 . TRBV30 TGTGCCTGGAGCCCCGGAGGGAACAATGAAAAACTGTTTTTT CAWSPGGNNEKLFF
. TRBJ2-7 . TRBV12-3/TRBV12-4 TGTGCCAGCAGGAAGAAGAGCGGATACTCCCACGAGCAGTACTTC CASRKKSGYSHEQYF
. TRBJ2-3 . TRBV28 TGTGCCGCGTGGACAGCGAACACAGATACGCAGTATTTT CAAWTANTDTQYF
once TRBJ2-1 . TRBV6-6 TGTGCCAGCAGACCGGGGTTGCACAATGAGCAGTTCTTC CASRPGLHNEQFF
many TRBJ1-1 . TRBV6-1 TGTGCCAGCAGTGATCTAGGAGCTTTCTTT CASSDLGAFF
few TRBJ1-2 TRBD1 TRBV11-1 TGTGCCAGCACCCTACTCAGGGGGGACTATGGCTACACCTTC CASTLLRGDYGYTF
few TRBJ2-1 . TRBV14 TGTGCCAGCAGCCAATTCGGCGCACCATCCTACAATGAGCAGTTCTTC CASSQFGAPSYNEQFF
. TRBJ2-5 . TRBV4-2 TGTGCCGGCAGCCAAGACTGGGGGGCCTTACAAGAGACCCAGTACTTC CAGSQDWGALQETQYF
many TRBJ2-5 . TRBV12-3/TRBV12-4 TGTGCCAGCAACTCGGGAGCCCAAGAGACCCAGTACTTC CASNSGAQETQYF